Listed here are 12 T cell receptor beta chains from one sample, sequenced in a study of shared clonotypes between healthy human individuals. This table comes from immunoSEQ multiplex PCR, and its TCRdb copy is limited to in-frame clones, with some not included. Counted here are some 240,000 clones, about 69% occurring once; the ten biggest clones make up more than 9.5%. What was sequenced was memory CD4+ T cells sorted from blood. The subset here: CD45RA-negative fraction. The receptors originated from a man aged 30 to 39 in good health.

The chain couples TRBV11-2 to TRBJ2-3; unclear D gene. The germline gives CDR1 SGHAT, CDR2 FQNNGV. This CDR3 has 13 amino acids. V lost 7 bases to trimming and J lost 0 bases, with 8 bases between them. The CDR3 reads CASKHYSTDTQYF. The CDR3, as DNA: TGTGCCAGCAAACACTACAGCACAGATACGCAGTATTTT.

V is TRBV7-2 and J is TRBJ2-1, with a weak D call TRBD1 (6 bases). CDR3 size: 16 residues. Between the trimmed V and J ends, which lost 7 bases and 3 bases, there was a span of 19 bases. Per the germline V gene, CDR1 is SGHTA and CDR2 is FQGNSA. The CDR3 bases are TGTGCCAGCAAATTAATGTCAGGGGCTGGCTACAATGAGCAGTTCTTC. Its protein is CASKLMSGAGYNEQFF.

V and J are TRBV5-1 and TRBJ2-7; the match to TRBD1 covers 9 bases. V dropped 3 bases and J dropped 6; count of bases not matched to a gene: 10. The CDR3 runs to 15 residues. Germline V gene lookup returns CDR1 SGHRS and CDR2 YFSETQ. The CDR3 coding sequence is TGCGCCAGCAGCTCTCACACAGGGGGCGGCGGCGAGCAGTACTTC. Its protein is CASSSHTGGGGEQYF.

Of note for this clone: Compared with germline, one end of the junction differs, possibly owing to a read error. V is TRBV7-2 and J is TRBJ2-7, with 13 nucleotides matching TRBD2. The CDR3 runs 16 residues. CDR1 and CDR2 from the germline V gene are SGHTA and FQGNSA. The CDR3 DNA is TGTGCCAGCAGCGCCAACTCACTAGCGGGAGGGCCCTCCTTCCACTTC. Its translation is CASSANSLAGGPSFHF. Full variable domain (outside the CDR3, taken from reference TRBV7-2 and TRBJ2-7): GAGVSQSPSNKVTEKGKDVELRCDPISGHTALYWYRQSLGQGLEFLIYFQGNSAPDKSGLPSDRFSAERTGGSVSTLTIQRTQQEDSAVYLCASSANSLAGGPSFHFGPGTRLTVT.

The chain links TRBV7-2 to TRBJ2-2; TRBD2 agrees at 9 bases. This CDR3 comprises 16 residues. The ends lost 5 bases at V and 4 bases at J; junction bases unmatched: 8. Germline V gene sequence: CDR1 SGHTA, CDR2 FQGNSA. The CDR3 loop is CASSRGTSLRTGELFF. Written as DNA, the CDR3 is TGTGCCAGCAGCCGGGGGACTAGCTTGCGCACCGGGGAGCTGTTTTTT. The full variable domain, in which reference TRBV7-2 and TRBJ2-2 provide the parts outside the CDR3, is GAGVSQSPSNKVTEKGKDVELRCDPISGHTALYWYRQSLGQGLEFLIYFQGNSAPDKSGLPSDRFSAERTGGSVSTLTIQRTQQEDSAVYLCASSRGTSLRTGELFFGEGSRLTVL.

There are a few counts of this clone. This chain joins TRBV6-6 and TRBJ1-5; D might be TRBD1 (5 bases). The CDR3 sequence is 15 residues long. Germline V gene sequence: CDR1 MNHNY, CDR2 SVGAGI (reference sequence). V was shortened by 5 bases and J by 3 bases, with 14 bases between the two germline ends. In DNA form, the CDR3 reads TGTGCCAGCAGTCCCGGACAACTCGACAATCAGCCCCAGCATTTT. Protein product: CASSPGQLDNQPQHF.

The genes are TRBV6-6 and TRBJ2-7, with TRBD2 identical over 11 bases. CDR1 is MNHNY and CDR2 is SVGAGI in the germline V gene (reference sequence). This CDR3 region has 14 residues. The V segment lost 5 bases and the J segment 6 bases; nucleotides outside the gene matches: 6. CDR3 bases: TGTGCCAGCAGTAAACTAGCGGGAGTTCTCGAGCAGTACTTC. Its translation is CASSKLAGVLEQYF.

The chain has TRBV19 and TRBJ1-2; D is uncertain. V dropped 11 bases and J dropped 7 bases, with 17 bases sitting between them. This CDR3 spans 12 amino acids. The germline V gene encodes CDR1 LNHDA and CDR2 SQIVND (reference sequence). This CDR3 is CASSRQVGGYTF. The CDR3 DNA reads TGTGCCTCCTCCAGACAAGTTGGTGGCTACACCTTC.

The rearrangement links TRBV18 to TRBJ2-7, with D perhaps matching TRBD1 (6 bases). V dropped 3 bases and J dropped 5 bases, with 8 bases sitting between them. Germline CDR1 is KGHSH and CDR2 is LQKENI. This CDR3 comprises 12 residues. The CDR3 DNA reads TGTGCCAGCTCACCGGGACATAACGAGCAGTACTTC. Translation gives CASSPGHNEQYF.

The V gene is TRBV6-5, the J gene TRBJ2-7, with 8 bases aligning to TRBD1. The V gene end was trimmed by 5 bases and the J gene end by 5 bases; junction bases not matched to a gene: 8. Germline-derived CDR1 and CDR2 are MNHEY and SVGAGI. There are 14 residues in the CDR3. CDR3 coding DNA: TGTGCCAGCAGTCAAATCCAGGGGGCCCACGAGCAGTACTTC. Its translation is CASSQIQGAHEQYF.

This sequence joins TRBV19 and TRBJ2-1, with 7 bases lining up with TRBD2. Per germline, CDR1 LNHDA and CDR2 SQIVND (reference sequence). The CDR3 loop spans 17 amino acids. V shed 3 bases and J 5 bases; nucleotides not matched to a gene: 13. The CDR3 reads CASSIRTSVYLHNEQFF. In nucleotides, the CDR3 is TGTGCCAGTAGTATCCGGACTAGTGTTTACCTTCACAATGAGCAGTTCTTC. Full variable domain (remainder filled in from reference TRBV19 and TRBJ2-1): DGGITQSPKYLFRKEGQNVTLSCEQNLNHDAMYWYRQDPGQGLRLIYYSQIVNDFQKGDIAEGYSVSREKKESFPLTVTSAQKNPTAFYLCASSIRTSVYLHNEQFFGPGTRLTVL.

This clone was counted many times. This chain joins TRBV21-1 and TRBJ2-1; no DNA check was done on the table's D call, TRBD1. TRBV21-1 is a recognized pseudogene. The CDR3 contains 13 residues. CDR3: CASSISRGDEQFF. The DNA of the CDR3 is TGTGCCAGCAGCATCTCCAGGGGAGATGAGCAGTTCTTC.